This TCR beta chain was sequenced during a study of T cell responses to AZD1222 COVID-19 vaccine. The V gene's germline CDR1 is MDHEN and CDR2 SYDVKM. The CDR3 is 12 amino acids. V was cut by 1 base and J by 6 bases, with 4 bases left in between. Clones were read by immunoSEQ multiplex PCR, and TCRdb kept only the in-frame ones, dropping some. This table has approximately 180,000 clones, about 91% appearing once. The chain is built from TRBV28 and TRBJ2-1; D is unresolved. The TCR comes from an adult in good health. Sequencing was performed on peripheral blood, taken on day 0 of AZD1222 vaccination. The CDR3 DNA reads as TGTGCCAGCAGTTTATTGGCCAATGAGCAGTTCTTC. Its translation: CASSLLANEQFF.